This entry lists 11 T cell receptor beta chains sequenced from one sample in a study of blood T cell repertoires in COVID-19 (dated by TCRdb to 2018 to 2020). The library was generated by the immunoSEQ multiplex PCR assay. Drawn from immuneACCESS, this table holds only the in-frame rearrangements with V and J called that TCRdb kept. Clones are partly lost; checked studies trace under half to an unresolved V gene and leave the rest unexplained. The sample has 150,000 to 200,000 clones on record, roughly 90% of them singletons. Roughly a sixth of the sample goes to the ten largest clones. Sequencing was done on a sample of peripheral blood. All receptors derive from a man in his fifties or sixties with active or convalescent COVID-19.

This rearrangement joins TRBV15 to TRBJ1-1, with 8 bases identical to TRBD1. This CDR3 contains 15 residues. V lost 0 bases and J lost 4; bases outside the gene matches: 4. Germline V gene data show CDR1 as LNHNV and CDR2 as YYDKDF (reference sequence). The CDR3 is CATSRDRQGITEAFF. DNA for the CDR3: TGTGCCACCAGCAGAGATAGACAGGGGATCACTGAAGCTTTCTTT.

The V call is TRBV5-4, the J call TRBJ2-1; D might be TRBD2 (5 bases). This CDR3 is 16 amino acids long. The germline V gene has CDR1 SGHNT and CDR2 YYREEE (reference sequence). V gave up 4 bases and J gave up 7 bases, with 21 bases separating them. CDR3 protein: CASSILWGADGNEQFF. The CDR3 nucleotides are TGTGCCAGCAGCATACTGTGGGGAGCGGACGGGAATGAGCAGTTCTTC. Complete variable domain (other parts from reference TRBV5-4 and TRBJ2-1): ETGVTQSPTHLIKTRGQQVTLRCSSQSGHNTVSWYQQALGQGPQFIFQYYREEENGRGNFPPRFSGLQFPNYSSELNVNALELDDSALYLCASSILWGADGNEQFFGPGTRLTVL.

This clone occurred a few times. The V call is TRBV5-1, the J call TRBJ2-3; D is possibly TRBD2 (6 bases). The V gene's germline CDR1 is SGHRS and CDR2 YFSETQ. V was shortened by 2 bases and J by 0 bases, with 13 bases between the two germline ends. This CDR3 comprises 16 residues. CDR3 residues: CASSFRTGESTDTQYF. For the CDR3, the DNA is TGCGCCAGCAGCTTCAGGACGGGGGAGAGCACAGATACGCAGTATTTT.

J is TRBJ2-7 and V is TRBV10-3, with TRBD1 matching 7 bases. This CDR3 spans 14 amino acids. Trimming took 5 bases from V and 0 from J; bases not matched to a gene: 4. Germline assignment: CDR1 ENHRY and CDR2 SYGVKD. CDR3 sequence (DNA): TGTGCCATCAGTTCGACAGGGAGCTCCTACGAGCAGTACTTC. This translates into CAISSTGSSYEQYF.

The chain links TRBV7-6 to TRBJ2-7; TRBD2 aligns across 7 bases. The trim removed 1 base at V and 4 bases at J, leaving 4 bases unmatched. The CDR3 spans 14 residues. Looked up from germline, CDR1 is SGHVS and CDR2 is FNYEAQ. The CDR3 loop reads CASSLEPGGYEQYF. The CDR3 coding sequence is TGTGCCAGCAGCTTAGAACCGGGGGGATACGAGCAGTACTTC.

V usage is TRBV3-1 (or the pseudogene TRBV3-2) and J usage is TRBJ2-1, with 7 bases identical to TRBD2. This CDR3 is built from 16 residues. Germline V CDR1 and CDR2: LGHDT, YNNKEL (reference sequence). Trimming cost V 2 bases and J 4 bases; bases outside gene matches: 8. CDR3 in amino acids: CASSQRPGTNYNEQFF. CDR3 nucleotides: TGTGCCAGCAGCCAACGCCCCGGGACTAATTACAATGAGCAGTTCTTC.

V usage is TRBV5-5 and J usage is TRBJ2-1; D remains unclear. The ends were cut back, 1 base at V and 1 base at J, with 12 bases in the middle. Germline CDR1 is SGHKS and CDR2 is YYEKEE (reference sequence). The length of the CDR3 is 16 residues. The DNA for the CDR3 is TGTGCCAGCAGCTTGTGGTTGGCTGCATCCTACAATGAGCAGTTCTTC. Amino acids: CASSLWLAASYNEQFF.

A few counts support this clone. V gene TRBV15 combines with J gene TRBJ1-5, with 7 bases matching TRBD1. V gave up 5 bases and J gave up 5 bases; unmatched junction bases: 3. Germline V gene lookup returns CDR1 LNHNV and CDR2 YYDKDF (reference sequence). This CDR3 has 13 amino acids. The CDR3 protein is CATSLTGDQPQHF. In DNA, the CDR3 is TGTGCCACCAGCCTCACAGGGGATCAGCCCCAGCATTTT.

The chain links TRBV28 to TRBJ1-2; tentative D call: TRBD1 (5 bases). The length of the CDR3 is 12 residues. The germline gives CDR1 MDHEN, CDR2 SYDVKM. V dropped 8 bases and J dropped 10 bases, with 17 bases sitting between them. Written as DNA, the CDR3 is TGTGCCAGCGGAAACCTCAGGGTTGACTACACCTTC. Protein: CASGNLRVDYTF.

The gene calls are TRBV15 and TRBJ2-1, with 12 nucleotides matching TRBD2. This CDR3 contains 19 residues. J lost 2 bases, V lost 1 base, and 9 bases had no gene match. Germline values: CDR1 LNHNV, CDR2 YYDKDF (reference sequence). The DNA of the CDR3 is TGTGCCACCAGCAGAGGCGCCACTAGCGGGAGGCAAACCTACAATGAGCAGTTCTTC. Translated: CATSRGATSGRQTYNEQFF.

This chain joins TRBV6-5 and TRBJ1-2; 9 bases line up with TRBD1. The germline V gene encodes CDR1 MNHEY and CDR2 SVGAGI. This CDR3 region has 13 residues. V dropped 6 bases and J dropped 4; count of bases not matched to a gene: 3. Here the CDR3 DNA reads TGTGCCAGCAGCGCGGACAGGGGCTATGGCTACACCTTC. Residues: CASSADRGYGYTF.